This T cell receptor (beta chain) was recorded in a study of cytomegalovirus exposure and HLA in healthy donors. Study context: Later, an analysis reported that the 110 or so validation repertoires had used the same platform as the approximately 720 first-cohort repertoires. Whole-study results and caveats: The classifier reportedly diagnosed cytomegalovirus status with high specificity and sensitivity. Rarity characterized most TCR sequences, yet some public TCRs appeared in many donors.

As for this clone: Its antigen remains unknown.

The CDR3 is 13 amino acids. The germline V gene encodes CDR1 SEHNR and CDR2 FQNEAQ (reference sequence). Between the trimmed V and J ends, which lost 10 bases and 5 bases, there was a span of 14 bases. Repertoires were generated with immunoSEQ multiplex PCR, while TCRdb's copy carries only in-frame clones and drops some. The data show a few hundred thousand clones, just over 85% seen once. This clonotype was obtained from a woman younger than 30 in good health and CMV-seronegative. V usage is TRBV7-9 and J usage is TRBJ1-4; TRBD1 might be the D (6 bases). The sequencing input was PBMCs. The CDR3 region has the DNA TGTGCCAACCAACAGGGTTCGAATGAAAAACTGTTTTTT. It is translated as CANQQGSNEKLFF.